Following are 15 T cell receptor beta chains from one sample sequenced in a study of regulatory T cells in long-lasting Graves disease. Stated time point: newly diagnosed GD, antithyroid drugs for less than 3 months. The TCR library was made from RNA that had been extracted from PBMCs in TRIzol. Investigators prepared the TCR beta libraries by applying iRepertoire HTBI primers and Arm-PCR of CDR3 regions. TCRdb called the multiplex PCR reads again in MiXCR, with one record for every CDR3 protein. The sample carries about 350,000 distinct CDR3 sequences, around 17% recorded once. These data are also associated with another study on T cells in Graves' hyperthyroidism and ophthalmopathy.

The sample here was peripheral blood mononuclear cells (PBMCs), taken at new diagnosis, from a patient treated with antithyroid drugs. The receptors here all came from a man aged 35-49 years with Graves disease.

There are many counts of this clonotype. The chain links TRBV12-3 or TRBV12-4 to TRBJ2-3; 7 nucleotides agree with TRBD2. Losses at the gene ends were 8 bases for V and 4 bases for J; bases not matched to a gene: 6. This CDR3 spans 13 amino acids. CDR3 in amino acids: CASCRGEPDTQYF. The CDR3 nucleotides read TGTGCCAGCTGCCGGGGGGAACCAGATACGCAGTATTTT.

This clonotype was counted many times. CDR3 region: CASSGAGLRAEAFF. For the CDR3, the DNA is TGTGCCAGCAGCGGAGCGGGGTTGAGGGCTGAAGCTTTCTTT. The chain carries TRBV5-8 and TRBJ1-1; no clear D. V lost 4 bases and J 6 bases, leaving 16 bases between the germline ends. This CDR3 region has 14 residues. Germline CDR1 and CDR2: SGHTS and YDEGEE. Looking up the rest from reference TRBV5-8 and TRBJ1-1 gives the full variable domain: EAGVTQSPTHLIKTRGQQATLRCSPISGHTSVYWYQQALGLGLQFLLWYDEGEERNRGNFPPRFSGRQFPNYSSELNVNALELEDSALYLCASSGAGLRAEAFFGQGTRLTVV.

In its sample, this clonotype was seen many times. The V and J genes are TRBV3-1 and TRBJ1-1, with D maybe TRBD1 (5 bases). Germline CDR1 LGHDT, CDR2 YNNKEL (reference sequence). There are 15 residues in the CDR3. Trimming left V 2 bases short and J 1 base short, with 11 bases between. CDR3 residues: CASSQLSGRNTEAFF. CDR3 in DNA: TGTGCCAGCAGCCAACTATCAGGGAGGAACACTGAAGCTTTCTTT.

This clonotype was seen repeatedly, ten times or more. The gene calls are TRBV6-1 and TRBJ1-5; no clear D gene. Trimming cost V 6 bases and J 7 bases, with 10 bases left between them. In germline, CDR1 is MNHNS, CDR2 SASEGT. The CDR3 is 12 amino acids. The DNA for the CDR3 is TGTGCCAGCAGCGGAGGGCTGCAGCCCCAGCATTTT. Translated, it gives CASSGGLQPQHF.

Many counts were recorded for this clonotype. The chain joins TRBV27 to TRBJ2-7; 8 positions match TRBD1. The CDR3 totals 13 residues. The trim removed 3 bases at V and 3 bases at J, leaving 1 base unmatched. The germline gives CDR1 MNHEY, CDR2 SMNVEV (reference sequence). For the CDR3, the DNA is TGTGCCAGCAGTTTGACAGGGGTCTACGAGCAGTACTTC. As protein: CASSLTGVYEQYF.

The sample holds many counts of this clonotype. The chain has TRBV2 and TRBJ2-7; D is tentatively TRBD1 or TRBD2 (5 bases each). The CDR3 extends over 12 amino acids. The germline gives CDR1 SNHLY, CDR2 FYNNEI. The V end lost 7 bases, the J end lost 4 bases, and 11 bases lay between the germline ends. The CDR3 coding sequence is TGTGCCAGCACGGGGCTCAGGTACGAGCAGTACTTC. It is translated as CASTGLRYEQYF.

V usage is TRBV24-1 and J usage is TRBJ2-3; 10 bases match TRBD1. The CDR3 extends over 16 amino acids. V lost 4 bases, J lost 6 bases, and 9 bases stayed unmatched. Germline V gene sequence: CDR1 KGHDR, CDR2 SFDVKD. The CDR3 protein is CATSDPGQGLSDTQYF. In DNA, the CDR3 is TGTGCCACCAGTGACCCGGGACAGGGGCTTTCTGATACGCAGTATTTT.

DNA for the CDR3: TGTGCCAGCAGCTTAGTAACCTCGCAGGGAAGTTTTGGGGAGCTGTTTTTT. Protein sequence: CASSLVTSQGSFGELFF. J is TRBJ2-2 and V is TRBV7-3; D possibly corresponds to TRBD1 (5 bases). From germline, CDR1 is SGHTA and CDR2 FQGTGA. V was pared by 2 bases and J by 8 bases, with 21 bases between. The CDR3 sequence is 17 residues long.

The CDR3 DNA follows: TGTGCCACCAGCAGCATAGGCAGGGGGCGGGATGAGCAGTTCTTC. It translates to CATSSIGRGRDEQFF. This chain joins TRBV15 and TRBJ2-1, with 8 bases that match TRBD1. Germline V CDR1 and CDR2: LNHNV, YYDKDF (reference sequence). V was pared by 3 bases and J by 8 bases, with 9 bases of the junction left unmatched. The CDR3 consists of 15 residues.

This clonotype was picked up a small number of times. CDR3 bases: TGCGCCAGCAGCCAAGCAGGGTTGAATGAAAAACTGTTTTTT. Encoded protein: CASSQAGLNEKLFF. This sequence joins TRBV4-1 and TRBJ1-4, with D tentatively TRBD1 (5 bases). This CDR3 contains 14 residues. V was trimmed by 1 base and J by 5 bases, leaving 8 bases between them. Germline V gene sequence: CDR1 MGHRA, CDR2 YSYEKL.

This clonotype was counted many times. The genes are TRBV28 and TRBJ2-3; D gene unclear. V dropped 4 bases and J dropped 3 bases, with 11 bases sitting between them. CDR1 and CDR2 (germline): MDHEN, SYDVKM. The CDR3 is made up of 14 amino acids. The CDR3 DNA follows: TGTGCCAGCAGTTCAGTTATCAGGACAGATACGCAGTATTTT. Translated, it gives CASSSVIRTDTQYF.

This clonotype came up many times. The J gene is TRBJ2-5, the V gene TRBV20-1; the D call may be TRBD1 or TRBD2 (5 bases each). V was cut by 6 bases and J by 5 bases, with 19 bases left in between. CDR1 and CDR2 (germline): DFQATT, SNEGSKA (reference sequence). The CDR3 loop spans 14 amino acids. CDR3 nucleotide sequence: TGCAGTGCCGACCGGGGCATGGGTTCGGAGACCCAGTACTTC. Translation gives CSADRGMGSETQYF.

This clonotype has ten or more counts. This sequence joins TRBV27 and TRBJ2-5; 12 nucleotides line up with TRBD1. This CDR3 has 16 amino acids. Unmatched junction bases numbered 2, after V lost 2 bases and J lost 1 base. Germline V gene lookup returns CDR1 MNHEY and CDR2 SMNVEV (reference sequence). The CDR3 region is CASSLGTGGRQETQYF. CDR3 DNA: TGTGCCAGCAGTTTAGGGACAGGGGGCCGCCAAGAGACCCAGTACTTC.

This clonotype was counted ten times or more. The chain uses TRBV12-3 or TRBV12-4 and TRBJ1-5; D unresolved. This CDR3 contains 15 residues. V was shortened by 3 bases and J by 2 bases, with 11 bases between the two germline ends. The CDR3 is CASSFRGGGNQPQHF. The CDR3 DNA is TGTGCCAGCAGTTTTCGGGGTGGTGGCAATCAGCCCCAGCATTTT.

The chain uses TRBV27 and TRBJ1-5; D remains unclear. The ends were cut back, 6 bases at V and 0 bases at J, with 9 bases in the middle. The CDR3 loop spans 14 amino acids. Looked up from germline, CDR1 is MNHEY and CDR2 is SMNVEV (reference sequence). CDR3 amino acids: CASRDGNSNQPQHF. The CDR3 DNA follows: TGTGCCAGCAGGGACGGAAATAGCAATCAGCCCCAGCATTTT.